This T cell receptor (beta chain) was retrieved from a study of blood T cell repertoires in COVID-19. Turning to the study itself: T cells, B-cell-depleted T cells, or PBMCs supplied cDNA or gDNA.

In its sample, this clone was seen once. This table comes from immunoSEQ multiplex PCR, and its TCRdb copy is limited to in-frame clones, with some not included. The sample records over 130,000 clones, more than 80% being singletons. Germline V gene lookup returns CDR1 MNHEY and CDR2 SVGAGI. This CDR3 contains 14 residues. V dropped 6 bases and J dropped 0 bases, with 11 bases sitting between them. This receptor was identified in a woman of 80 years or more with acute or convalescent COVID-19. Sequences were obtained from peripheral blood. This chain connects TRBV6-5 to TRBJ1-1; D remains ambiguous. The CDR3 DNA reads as TGTGCCAGCAGCGATCATACAGTGAACACTGAAGCTTTCTTT. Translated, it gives CASSDHTVNTEAFF.